This T cell receptor (beta chain) was observed in a study of blood T cell repertoires in COVID-19. The CDR3 has 16 amino acids. Authors' data handling: It was from reference gene primer amplification that nucleated cell counts were estimated. The repertoire was sequenced with immunoSEQ multiplex PCR; TCRdb's copy has only in-frame clones and lacks some. The DNA was the basis for D and trimming; V, J and clone size are from that table. The sample includes 150,000 to 200,000 clones, approximately 87% seen only once; the top ten take 3.7%. The TCR comes from a man between 18 and 35 years old with active or convalescent COVID-19. The sequenced sample was peripheral blood. This chain uses TRBV21-1 with TRBJ2-7; TRBD2 was called by the table and not checked on the DNA. TRBV21-1 is assigned pseudogene status. The CDR3 DNA is TGTGCCAGCAGCAAAGCTACGCTAGCGGGAGCTTACGAGCAGTACTTC. It encodes CASSKATLAGAYEQYF.